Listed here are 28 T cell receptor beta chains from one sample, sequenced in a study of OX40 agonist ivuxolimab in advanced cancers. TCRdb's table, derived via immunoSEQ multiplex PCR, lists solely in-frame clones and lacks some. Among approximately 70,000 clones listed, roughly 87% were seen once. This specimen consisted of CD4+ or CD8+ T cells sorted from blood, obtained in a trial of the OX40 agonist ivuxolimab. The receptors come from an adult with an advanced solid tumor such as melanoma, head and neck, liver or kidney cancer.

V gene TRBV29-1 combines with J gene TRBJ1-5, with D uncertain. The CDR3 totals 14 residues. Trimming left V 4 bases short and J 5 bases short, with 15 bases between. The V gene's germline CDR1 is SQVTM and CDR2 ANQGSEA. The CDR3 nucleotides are TGCAGCGTTGGGGCAGCCCGCCCGTATCAGCCCCAGCATTTT. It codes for CSVGAARPYQPQHF.

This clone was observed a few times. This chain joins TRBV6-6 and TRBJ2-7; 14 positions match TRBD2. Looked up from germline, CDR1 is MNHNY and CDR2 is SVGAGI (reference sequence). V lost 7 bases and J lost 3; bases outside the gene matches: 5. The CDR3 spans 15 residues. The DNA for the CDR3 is TGTGCCAGCATTATGGGACTAGCGGGGGACTACGAGCAGTACTTC. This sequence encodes CASIMGLAGDYEQYF.

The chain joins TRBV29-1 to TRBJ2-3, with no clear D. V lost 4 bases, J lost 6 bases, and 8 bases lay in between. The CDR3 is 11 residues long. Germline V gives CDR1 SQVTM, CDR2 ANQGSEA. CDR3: CSVGMQDTQYF. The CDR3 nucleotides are TGCAGCGTTGGGATGCAGGATACGCAGTATTTT.

The CDR3 region has the DNA TGTGCCAGCAGTTTCTCGGGACAGGGGAAGGAGCGGGCACGGGAGCAGTACTTC. Translation gives CASSFSGQGKERAREQYF. This chain links TRBV27 with TRBJ2-7; 10 bases agree with TRBD1. This CDR3 has 18 residues. CDR1 is MNHEY, CDR2 SMNVEV, per germline (reference sequence). The ends lost 3 bases at V and 7 bases at J; junction bases unmatched: 18.

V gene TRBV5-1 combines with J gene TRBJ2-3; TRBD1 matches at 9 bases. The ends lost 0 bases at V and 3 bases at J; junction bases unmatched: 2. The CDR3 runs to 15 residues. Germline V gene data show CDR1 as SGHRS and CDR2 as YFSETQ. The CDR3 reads CASSLVGTGTDTQYF. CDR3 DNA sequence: TGCGCCAGCAGCTTGGTTGGGACAGGGACAGATACGCAGTATTTT.

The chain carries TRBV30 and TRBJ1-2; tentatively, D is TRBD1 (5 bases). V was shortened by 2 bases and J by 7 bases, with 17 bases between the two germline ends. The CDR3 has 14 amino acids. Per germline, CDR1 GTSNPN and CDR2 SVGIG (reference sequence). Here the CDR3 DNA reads TGTGCCTGGAGTACCCTGTTGGGGGTGATTGGCTACACCTTC. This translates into CAWSTLLGVIGYTF.

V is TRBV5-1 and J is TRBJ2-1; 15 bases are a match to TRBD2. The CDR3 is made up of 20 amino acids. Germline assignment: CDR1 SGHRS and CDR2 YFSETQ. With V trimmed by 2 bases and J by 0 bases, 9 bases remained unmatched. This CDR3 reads CASSLQGTSGRSGSYNEQFF. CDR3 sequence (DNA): TGCGCCAGCAGCTTACAAGGGACTAGCGGGAGGTCCGGCTCCTACAATGAGCAGTTCTTC.

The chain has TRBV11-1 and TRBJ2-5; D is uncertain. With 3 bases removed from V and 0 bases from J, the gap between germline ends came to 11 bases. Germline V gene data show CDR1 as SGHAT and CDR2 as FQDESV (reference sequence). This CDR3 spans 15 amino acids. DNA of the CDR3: TGTGCCAGCAGCTTGGATCCAAAGTACCAAGAGACCCAGTACTTC. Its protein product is CASSLDPKYQETQYF. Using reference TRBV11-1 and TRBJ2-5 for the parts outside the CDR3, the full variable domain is EAEVAQSPRYKITEKSQAVAFWCDPISGHATLYWYRQILGQGPELLVQFQDESVVDDSQLPKDRFSAERLKGVDSTLKIQPAELGDSAMYLCASSLDPKYQETQYFGPGTRLLVL.

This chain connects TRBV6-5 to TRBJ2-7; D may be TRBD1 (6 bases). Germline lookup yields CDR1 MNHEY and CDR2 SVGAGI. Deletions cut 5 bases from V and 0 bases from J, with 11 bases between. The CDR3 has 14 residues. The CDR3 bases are TGTGCCAGCAGTCCCCAGGGGAGCTCCTACGAGCAGTACTTC. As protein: CASSPQGSSYEQYF.

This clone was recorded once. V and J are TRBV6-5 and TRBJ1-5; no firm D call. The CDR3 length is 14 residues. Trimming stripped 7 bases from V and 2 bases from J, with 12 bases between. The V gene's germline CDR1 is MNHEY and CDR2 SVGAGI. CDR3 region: CASTEQAGNQPQHF. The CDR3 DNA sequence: TGTGCCAGCACCGAGCAGGCAGGCAATCAGCCCCAGCATTTT.

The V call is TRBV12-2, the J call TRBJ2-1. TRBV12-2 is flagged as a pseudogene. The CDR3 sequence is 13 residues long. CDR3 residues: CASRSSRYNEQFF. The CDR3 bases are TGTGCAAGTCGCTCCAGCCGGTACAATGAGCAGTTCTTC.

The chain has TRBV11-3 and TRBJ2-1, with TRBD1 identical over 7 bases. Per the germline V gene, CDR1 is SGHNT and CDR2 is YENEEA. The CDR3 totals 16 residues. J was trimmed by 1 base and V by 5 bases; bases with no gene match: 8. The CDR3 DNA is TGTGCCAGCAGCCTACAGGGGTCGAGGTCCTACAATGAGCAGTTCTTC. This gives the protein CASSLQGSRSYNEQFF.

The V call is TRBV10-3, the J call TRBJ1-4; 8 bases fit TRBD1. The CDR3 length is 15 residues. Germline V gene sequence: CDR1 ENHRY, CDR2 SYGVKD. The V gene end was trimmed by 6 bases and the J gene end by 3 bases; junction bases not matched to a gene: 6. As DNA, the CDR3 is TGTGCCATCAGGCAGGGGGCGTCGGCTAATGAAAAACTGTTTTTT. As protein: CAIRQGASANEKLFF.

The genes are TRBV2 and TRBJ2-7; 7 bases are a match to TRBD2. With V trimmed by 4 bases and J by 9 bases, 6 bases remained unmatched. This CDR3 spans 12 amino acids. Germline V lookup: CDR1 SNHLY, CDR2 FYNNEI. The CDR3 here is CASSVGPGGQYF. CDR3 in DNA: TGTGCCAGCAGTGTTGGACCGGGGGGGCAGTACTTC.

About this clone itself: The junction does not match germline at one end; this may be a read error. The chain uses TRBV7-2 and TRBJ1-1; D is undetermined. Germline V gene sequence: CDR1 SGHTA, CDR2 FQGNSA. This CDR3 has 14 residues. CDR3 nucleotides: TGTGCCAGCAACTTACCTGGACGTAACACTGAAGCTTTCTTT. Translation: CASNLPGRNTEAFF. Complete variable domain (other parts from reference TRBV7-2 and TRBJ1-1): GAGVSQSPSNKVTEKGKDVELRCDPISGHTALYWYRQSLGQGLEFLIYFQGNSAPDKSGLPSDRFSAERTGGSVSTLTIQRTQQEDSAVYLCASNLPGRNTEAFFGQGTRLTVV.

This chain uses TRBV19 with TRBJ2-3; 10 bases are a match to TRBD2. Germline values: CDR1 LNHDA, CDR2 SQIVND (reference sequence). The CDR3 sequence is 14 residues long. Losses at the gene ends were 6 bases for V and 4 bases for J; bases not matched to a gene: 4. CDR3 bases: TGTGCCAGTAGGGGGACTAGCGTTGCAGATACGCAGTATTTT. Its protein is CASRGTSVADTQYF.

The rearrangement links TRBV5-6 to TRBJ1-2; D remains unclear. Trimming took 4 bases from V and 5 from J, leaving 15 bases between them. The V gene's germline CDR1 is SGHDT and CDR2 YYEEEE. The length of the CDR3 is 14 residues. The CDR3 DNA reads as TGTGCCAGCAGCCCCGATTCAGGAATGTATGGCTACACCTTC. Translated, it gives CASSPDSGMYGYTF.

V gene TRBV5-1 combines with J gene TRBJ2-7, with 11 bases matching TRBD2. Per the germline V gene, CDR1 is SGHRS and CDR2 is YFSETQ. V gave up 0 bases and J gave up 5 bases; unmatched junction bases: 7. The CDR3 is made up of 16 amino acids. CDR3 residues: CASSLGVAGGPHEQYF. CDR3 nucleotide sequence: TGCGCCAGCAGCTTGGGGGTAGCGGGAGGGCCCCACGAGCAGTACTTC.

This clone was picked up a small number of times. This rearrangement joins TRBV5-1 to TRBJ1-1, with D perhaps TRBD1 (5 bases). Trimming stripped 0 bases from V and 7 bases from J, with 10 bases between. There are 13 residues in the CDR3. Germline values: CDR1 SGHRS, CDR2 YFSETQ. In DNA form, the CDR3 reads TGCGCCAGCAGCTTGGCCTGGGGCTTTGAAGCTTTCTTT. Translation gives CASSLAWGFEAFF.

CDR3 in amino acids: CASSDGQGAEKLFF. The CDR3 DNA is TGTGCCAGCAGTGACGGGCAGGGGGCTGAAAAACTGTTTTTT. This chain uses TRBV6-1 with TRBJ1-4, with 8 bases matching TRBD1. This CDR3 is 14 amino acids long. The germline V gene has CDR1 MNHNS and CDR2 SASEGT. V shed 3 bases and J 7 bases; nucleotides not matched to a gene: 4.

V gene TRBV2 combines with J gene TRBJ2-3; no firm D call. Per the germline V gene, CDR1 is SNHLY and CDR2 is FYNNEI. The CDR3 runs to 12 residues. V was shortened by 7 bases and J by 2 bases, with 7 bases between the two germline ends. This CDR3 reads CASTRSTDTQYF. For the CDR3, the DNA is TGTGCCAGCACTCGTTCCACAGATACGCAGTATTTT.

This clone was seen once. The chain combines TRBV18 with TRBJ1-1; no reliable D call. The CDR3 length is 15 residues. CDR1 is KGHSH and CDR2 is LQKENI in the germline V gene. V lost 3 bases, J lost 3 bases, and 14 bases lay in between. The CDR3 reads CASSPVDPRYTEAFF. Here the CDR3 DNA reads TGTGCCAGCTCACCCGTCGACCCGAGGTACACTGAAGCTTTCTTT.

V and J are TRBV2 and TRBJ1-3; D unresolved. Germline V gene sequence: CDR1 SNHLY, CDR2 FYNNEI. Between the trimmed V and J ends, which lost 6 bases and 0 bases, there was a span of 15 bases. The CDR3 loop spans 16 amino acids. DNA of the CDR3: TGTGCCAGCAGCTCTAGACCCCTCGGCTCTGGAAACACCATATATTTT. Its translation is CASSSRPLGSGNTIYF.

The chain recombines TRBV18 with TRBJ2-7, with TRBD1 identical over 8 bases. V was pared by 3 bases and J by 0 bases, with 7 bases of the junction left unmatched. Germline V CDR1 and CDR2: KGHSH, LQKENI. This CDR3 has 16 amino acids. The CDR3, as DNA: TGTGCCAGCTCACCCCGGGACAGGAGAACCTCCTACGAGCAGTACTTC. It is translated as CASSPRDRRTSYEQYF.

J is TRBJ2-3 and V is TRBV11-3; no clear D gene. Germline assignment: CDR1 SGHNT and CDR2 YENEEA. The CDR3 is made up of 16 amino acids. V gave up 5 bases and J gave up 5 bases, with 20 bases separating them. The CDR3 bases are TGTGCCAGCAGCCCCCCCCTGCTCTTAATACAAGATACGCAGTATTTT. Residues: CASSPPLLLIQDTQYF. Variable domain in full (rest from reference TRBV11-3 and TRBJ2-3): EAGVVQSPRYKIIEKKQPVAFWCNPISGHNTLYWYLQNLGQGPELLIRYENEEAVDDSQLPKDRFSAERLKGVDSTLKIQPAELGDSAVYLCASSPPLLLIQDTQYFGPGTRLTVL.

The CDR3 DNA follows: TGTGCCAGCAGTTTATCGAGGGGAGAGACCCAGTACTTC. The encoded protein is CASSLSRGETQYF. The J gene is TRBJ2-5, the V gene TRBV27, with D tentatively TRBD1 or TRBD2 (5 bases each). V was clipped by 0 bases and J by 4 bases, with 6 bases between them. The CDR3 sequence is 13 residues long. The germline V gene encodes CDR1 MNHEY and CDR2 SMNVEV (reference sequence).

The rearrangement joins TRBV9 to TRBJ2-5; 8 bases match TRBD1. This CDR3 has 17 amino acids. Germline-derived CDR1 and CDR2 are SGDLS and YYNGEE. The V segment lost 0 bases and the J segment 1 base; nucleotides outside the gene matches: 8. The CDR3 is CASSVGRTGTPQETQYF. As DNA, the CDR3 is TGTGCCAGCAGCGTAGGAAGGACAGGGACCCCCCAAGAGACCCAGTACTTC.

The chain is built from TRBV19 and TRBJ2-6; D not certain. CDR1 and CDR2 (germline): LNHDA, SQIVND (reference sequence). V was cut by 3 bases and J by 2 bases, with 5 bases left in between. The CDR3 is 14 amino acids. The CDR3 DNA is TGTGCCAGTAGTATGGTAACTGGGGCCAACGTCCTGACTTTC. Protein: CASSMVTGANVLTF.